The 2 T cell receptor beta chains in this list originate from one sample, sequenced in a study of metastatic and nonmetastatic thyroid tumors. Nobody among the patients had been given any treatment before thyroid surgery. TCRdb re-clonotyped the PCR reads via MiXCR. In the table there are 32,000 or so clones, about 17% of which are singletons. The sample comprised blood. All receptors come from a male donor with papillary thyroid cancer or a benign thyroid nodule (not recorded which). Some clones in this sample may be carry-over from other donors' samples.

V is TRBV20-1 and J is TRBJ2-7; 8 bases agree with TRBD2. This CDR3 contains 16 residues. Germline V CDR1 and CDR2: DFQATT, SNEGSKA (reference sequence). Trimming cost V 0 bases and J 6 bases; bases outside gene matches: 13. CDR3 in DNA: TGCAGTGCTAGAGATCAGGAAGCGGGAGAAGTCCGCGAGCAGTACTTC. Its protein product is CSARDQEAGEVREQYF.

This clone was seen many times. CDR3 coding DNA: TGTGCCACCAGTGATCGGGGGGCTAGCGGGAGGTTGGAGACCCAGTACTTC. Translation: CATSDRGASGRLETQYF. This chain links TRBV24-1 with TRBJ2-5; 11 nucleotides line up with TRBD2. The CDR3 consists of 17 residues. V dropped 3 bases and J dropped 5; count of bases not matched to a gene: 10. The V gene's germline CDR1 is KGHDR and CDR2 SFDVKD.